The 22 T cell receptor beta chains presented below share a single source sample, sequenced in a study of siplizumab effects on memory and regulatory T cells. Data came from immunoSEQ multiplex PCR; TCRdb stores just in-frame clones and leaves some out. The sample lists about 72,000 clones; more than 80% were seen once. Sequencing used CD8+ T cells sorted from blood. Every receptor here comes from a human donor in good health.

This clone was seen just once. This chain connects TRBV2 to TRBJ2-7; 10 bases match TRBD1. This CDR3 is 14 amino acids long. V shed 8 bases and J 7 bases; nucleotides not matched to a gene: 11. CDR1 SNHLY and CDR2 FYNNEI come from the germline V gene. CDR3 coding DNA: TGTGCCAGCCGTAGGGGGACAGGGGTGTTAGAGCAGTACTTC. Amino acid sequence: CASRRGTGVLEQYF.

The gene calls are TRBV29-1 and TRBJ2-2, with TRBD1 identical over 8 bases. CDR1 SQVTM and CDR2 ANQGSEA come from the germline V gene. This CDR3 is built from 15 residues. The J segment lost 0 bases and the V segment lost 3 bases, leaving 3 bases of the junction unmatched. The DNA for the CDR3 is TGCAGCGTTGAGGACAGGGCGTCGAACACCGGGGAGCTGTTTTTT. This gives the protein CSVEDRASNTGELFF.

A note on this clone: Different DNA sequences within this sample yield the same CDR3. The rearrangement uses TRBV18 and TRBJ2-7, with a possible D match to TRBD1 (7 bases). Germline lookup yields CDR1 KGHSH and CDR2 LQKENI. There are 14 residues in the CDR3. Trimming removed 3 bases at V and 2 bases at J, with 11 bases between. This CDR3 is CASSPRDRPYEQYF. For the CDR3, the DNA is TGTGCCAGCTCACCGCGGGACAGACCCTACGAGCAGTACTTC.

This sequence joins TRBV19 and TRBJ1-1; 9 bases are a match to TRBD1. J gave up 11 bases and V 4 bases, and 5 bases lay outside the gene matches. This CDR3 spans 12 amino acids. CDR1 and CDR2 from the germline V gene are LNHDA and SQIVND (reference sequence). The CDR3, as DNA: TGTGCCAGTAGTACCCCCGGACAGGGGGCTTTCTTT. Protein sequence: CASSTPGQGAFF.

The rearrangement joins TRBV13 to TRBJ2-3; 10 bases match TRBD1. The CDR3 contains 16 residues. The germline CDR1 and CDR2 sequences are PRHDT and FYEKMQ (reference sequence). V was pared by 3 bases and J by 2 bases, with 5 bases of the junction left unmatched. This CDR3 is CASSFRDRGNTDTQYF. The CDR3 nucleotides are TGTGCCAGCAGCTTCCGGGACAGGGGAAACACAGATACGCAGTATTTT.

In DNA, the CDR3 is TGTGCCAGCAGCTTAGAGGAGGGGGATTCAGGGACCCAGTACTTC. Translated: CASSLEEGDSGTQYF. V usage is TRBV7-3 and J usage is TRBJ2-5; D is perhaps TRBD1 or TRBD2 (6 bases each). This CDR3 spans 15 amino acids. The V end lost 2 bases, the J end lost 7 bases, and 17 bases lay between the germline ends. From germline, CDR1 is SGHTA and CDR2 FQGTGA.

The chain combines TRBV27 with TRBJ2-2, with D possibly TRBD1 on 6 matching bases. Per germline, CDR1 MNHEY and CDR2 SMNVEV (reference sequence). V was clipped by 4 bases and J by 5 bases, with 14 bases between them. The CDR3 runs 15 residues. The CDR3 spells CASSWLIQGTGELFF. The CDR3 region has the DNA TGTGCCAGCAGTTGGCTTATACAGGGTACCGGGGAGCTGTTTTTT.

V is TRBV19 and J is TRBJ2-5, with D tentatively TRBD2 (6 bases). The CDR3 covers 13 residues. V was pared by 7 bases and J by 5 bases, with 14 bases between. The germline V gene has CDR1 LNHDA and CDR2 SQIVND (reference sequence). CDR3 region: CASMGTFGETQYF. The CDR3 region has the DNA TGTGCCAGTATGGGGACTTTCGGGGAGACCCAGTACTTC. The full variable domain, rest sourced from reference TRBV19 and TRBJ2-5, is DGGITQSPKYLFRKEGQNVTLSCEQNLNHDAMYWYRQDPGQGLRLIYYSQIVNDFQKGDIAEGYSVSREKKESFPLTVTSAQKNPTAFYLCASMGTFGETQYFGPGTRLLVL.

The chain links TRBV2 to TRBJ2-7; D might be TRBD2 (5 bases). V was clipped by 6 bases and J by 5 bases, with 17 bases between them. This CDR3 comprises 14 residues. Germline V gene lookup returns CDR1 SNHLY and CDR2 FYNNEI. The CDR3 loop reads CASRSGLLPHEQYF. DNA of the CDR3: TGTGCCAGCAGAAGCGGTCTCCTCCCCCACGAGCAGTACTTC.

The gene calls are TRBV6-5 and TRBJ2-7; D perhaps matches TRBD1 (6 bases). The CDR3 covers 15 residues. V dropped 2 bases and J dropped 0 bases, with 11 bases sitting between them. Germline-derived CDR1 and CDR2 are MNHEY and SVGAGI. The CDR3 DNA sequence: TGTGCCAGCAGTTACCCCAGGGGTTACTCCTACGAGCAGTACTTC. Translated, it gives CASSYPRGYSYEQYF.

This rearrangement joins TRBV19 to TRBJ2-2, with a weak D call TRBD2 (6 bases). Germline CDR1 is LNHDA and CDR2 is SQIVND (reference sequence). CDR3 length: 14 amino acids. Trimming took off 5 bases at V and 5 bases at J, with 12 bases between the two ends. DNA for the CDR3: TGTGCCAGTAGTCCTCCGGGAGAAACCGGGGAGCTGTTTTTT. Amino acids: CASSPPGETGELFF. Full variable domain (outside the CDR3, taken from reference TRBV19 and TRBJ2-2): DGGITQSPKYLFRKEGQNVTLSCEQNLNHDAMYWYRQDPGQGLRLIYYSQIVNDFQKGDIAEGYSVSREKKESFPLTVTSAQKNPTAFYLCASSPPGETGELFFGEGSRLTVL.

The chain joins TRBV6-7 to TRBJ2-7, with unresolved D. TRBV6-7 is noted as an ORF with a role that remains uncertain. The CDR3 extends over 14 amino acids. The V end was cut by 6 bases, the J end by 0 bases, with 12 bases between. CDR3 bases: TGTGCCAGCAGCTTGGGCCGGAGCTCCTACGAGCAGTACTTC. Translated: CASSLGRSSYEQYF.

The V and J genes are TRBV5-1 and TRBJ1-4, with D possibly matching TRBD1 (6 bases). The length of the CDR3 is 15 residues. V was clipped by 4 bases and J by 7 bases, with 17 bases between them. Germline lookup yields CDR1 SGHRS and CDR2 YFSETQ. The CDR3 is CASSRGGRVGEKLFF. DNA of the CDR3: TGCGCCAGCAGCCGCGGGGGCAGGGTCGGTGAAAAACTGTTTTTT.

The V and J genes are TRBV5-6 and TRBJ1-1; TRBD1 matches 8 bases. V lost 0 bases, J lost 13 bases, and 5 bases stayed unmatched. Germline loops: CDR1 SGHDT, CDR2 YYEEEE. The length of the CDR3 is 12 residues. The CDR3 here is CASSLEDRDDFF. The DNA for the CDR3 is TGTGCCAGCAGCTTGGAGGACAGGGATGATTTCTTT.

The V gene is TRBV19, the J gene TRBJ2-7, with a possible D match to TRBD2 (5 bases). Trimming shortened V by 3 bases and J by 4 bases, and 13 bases separated the two germline ends. The CDR3 spans 14 residues. Germline V gene sequence: CDR1 LNHDA, CDR2 SQIVND (reference sequence). CDR3 amino acids: CASSIDPGSYEQYF. DNA for the CDR3: TGTGCCAGTAGTATCGATCCGGGGAGTTACGAGCAGTACTTC.

The chain links TRBV2 to TRBJ1-3, with 7 positions matching TRBD1. Germline CDR1 reads SNHLY; CDR2 reads FYNNEI. This CDR3 region has 17 residues. V lost 6 bases and J lost 0; bases outside the gene matches: 11. For the CDR3, the DNA is TGTGCCAGCAGCTCAGACCGGGACAGCTACTCTGGAAACACCATATATTTT. It specifies CASSSDRDSYSGNTIYF.

The sample holds one count of this clone. CDR3: CASSLAALGQGDTEAFF. The CDR3 bases are TGCGCCAGCAGCTTGGCCGCCCTCGGACAGGGAGACACTGAAGCTTTCTTT. The chain couples TRBV5-1 to TRBJ1-1; 8 nucleotides match TRBD1. V was pared by 0 bases and J by 3 bases, with 10 bases of the junction left unmatched. The V gene's germline CDR1 is SGHRS and CDR2 YFSETQ. The length of the CDR3 is 17 residues.

The J gene is TRBJ2-2, the V gene TRBV15; TRBD1 aligns across 8 bases. The CDR3 spans 15 residues. The germline CDR1 and CDR2 sequences are LNHNV and YYDKDF (reference sequence). Germline trimming cut 5 bases from V and 1 base from J; bases unmatched to any gene: 3. For the CDR3, the DNA is TGTGCCACCAGCCAGGGACAGGTGAACACCGGGGAGCTGTTTTTT. It codes for CATSQGQVNTGELFF. The variable domain in full, with the rest retrieved from reference TRBV15 and TRBJ2-2, is DAMVIQNPRYQVTQFGKPVTLSCSQTLNHNVMYWYQQKSSQAPKLLFHYYDKDFNNEADTPDNFQSRRPNTSFCFLDIRSPGLGDTAMYLCATSQGQVNTGELFFGEGSRLTVL.

The chain combines TRBV2 with TRBJ2-3; D unresolved. Germline V gene data show CDR1 as SNHLY and CDR2 as FYNNEI. V lost 5 bases and J lost 3, with 12 bases in between. The length of the CDR3 is 14 residues. DNA for the CDR3: TGTGCCAGCAGTTCCGAGGCAAAAACAGATACGCAGTATTTT. Its translation: CASSSEAKTDTQYF. Full variable domain (outside the CDR3, taken from reference TRBV2 and TRBJ2-3): EPEVTQTPSHQVTQMGQEVILRCVPISNHLYFYWYRQILGQKVEFLVSFYNNEISEKSEIFDDQFSVERPDGSNFTLKIRSTKLEDSAMYFCASSSEAKTDTQYFGPGTRLTVL.

The genes are TRBV7-9 and TRBJ2-7, with D possibly matching TRBD1 (5 bases). Germline V gene sequence: CDR1 SEHNR, CDR2 FQNEAQ (reference sequence). V was trimmed by 2 bases and J by 4 bases, leaving 18 bases between them. The CDR3 totals 16 residues. The CDR3 loop is CASSLTQAPIHYEQYF. CDR3 in DNA: TGTGCCAGCAGCTTAACACAGGCCCCCATACATTACGAGCAGTACTTC.

This chain uses TRBV9 with TRBJ2-5; D is possibly TRBD1 or TRBD2 (6 bases each). Per germline, CDR1 SGDLS and CDR2 YYNGEE. The CDR3 has 13 residues. Trimming took 4 bases from V and 7 from J, leaving 14 bases between them. The CDR3 bases are TGTGCCAGCAGCCCAGAGGGGGGCGGGACCCAGTACTTC. It codes for CASSPEGGGTQYF.

This clone was recorded only once. V is TRBV19 and J is TRBJ2-7; 13 bases are shared with TRBD2. The CDR3 sequence is 15 residues long. CDR1 is LNHDA, CDR2 SQIVND, per germline (reference sequence). V dropped 5 bases and J dropped 5; count of bases not matched to a gene: 6. The CDR3 loop is CASSPLAGGGDEQYF. The CDR3 DNA follows: TGTGCCAGTAGTCCACTAGCGGGAGGGGGAGACGAGCAGTACTTC.